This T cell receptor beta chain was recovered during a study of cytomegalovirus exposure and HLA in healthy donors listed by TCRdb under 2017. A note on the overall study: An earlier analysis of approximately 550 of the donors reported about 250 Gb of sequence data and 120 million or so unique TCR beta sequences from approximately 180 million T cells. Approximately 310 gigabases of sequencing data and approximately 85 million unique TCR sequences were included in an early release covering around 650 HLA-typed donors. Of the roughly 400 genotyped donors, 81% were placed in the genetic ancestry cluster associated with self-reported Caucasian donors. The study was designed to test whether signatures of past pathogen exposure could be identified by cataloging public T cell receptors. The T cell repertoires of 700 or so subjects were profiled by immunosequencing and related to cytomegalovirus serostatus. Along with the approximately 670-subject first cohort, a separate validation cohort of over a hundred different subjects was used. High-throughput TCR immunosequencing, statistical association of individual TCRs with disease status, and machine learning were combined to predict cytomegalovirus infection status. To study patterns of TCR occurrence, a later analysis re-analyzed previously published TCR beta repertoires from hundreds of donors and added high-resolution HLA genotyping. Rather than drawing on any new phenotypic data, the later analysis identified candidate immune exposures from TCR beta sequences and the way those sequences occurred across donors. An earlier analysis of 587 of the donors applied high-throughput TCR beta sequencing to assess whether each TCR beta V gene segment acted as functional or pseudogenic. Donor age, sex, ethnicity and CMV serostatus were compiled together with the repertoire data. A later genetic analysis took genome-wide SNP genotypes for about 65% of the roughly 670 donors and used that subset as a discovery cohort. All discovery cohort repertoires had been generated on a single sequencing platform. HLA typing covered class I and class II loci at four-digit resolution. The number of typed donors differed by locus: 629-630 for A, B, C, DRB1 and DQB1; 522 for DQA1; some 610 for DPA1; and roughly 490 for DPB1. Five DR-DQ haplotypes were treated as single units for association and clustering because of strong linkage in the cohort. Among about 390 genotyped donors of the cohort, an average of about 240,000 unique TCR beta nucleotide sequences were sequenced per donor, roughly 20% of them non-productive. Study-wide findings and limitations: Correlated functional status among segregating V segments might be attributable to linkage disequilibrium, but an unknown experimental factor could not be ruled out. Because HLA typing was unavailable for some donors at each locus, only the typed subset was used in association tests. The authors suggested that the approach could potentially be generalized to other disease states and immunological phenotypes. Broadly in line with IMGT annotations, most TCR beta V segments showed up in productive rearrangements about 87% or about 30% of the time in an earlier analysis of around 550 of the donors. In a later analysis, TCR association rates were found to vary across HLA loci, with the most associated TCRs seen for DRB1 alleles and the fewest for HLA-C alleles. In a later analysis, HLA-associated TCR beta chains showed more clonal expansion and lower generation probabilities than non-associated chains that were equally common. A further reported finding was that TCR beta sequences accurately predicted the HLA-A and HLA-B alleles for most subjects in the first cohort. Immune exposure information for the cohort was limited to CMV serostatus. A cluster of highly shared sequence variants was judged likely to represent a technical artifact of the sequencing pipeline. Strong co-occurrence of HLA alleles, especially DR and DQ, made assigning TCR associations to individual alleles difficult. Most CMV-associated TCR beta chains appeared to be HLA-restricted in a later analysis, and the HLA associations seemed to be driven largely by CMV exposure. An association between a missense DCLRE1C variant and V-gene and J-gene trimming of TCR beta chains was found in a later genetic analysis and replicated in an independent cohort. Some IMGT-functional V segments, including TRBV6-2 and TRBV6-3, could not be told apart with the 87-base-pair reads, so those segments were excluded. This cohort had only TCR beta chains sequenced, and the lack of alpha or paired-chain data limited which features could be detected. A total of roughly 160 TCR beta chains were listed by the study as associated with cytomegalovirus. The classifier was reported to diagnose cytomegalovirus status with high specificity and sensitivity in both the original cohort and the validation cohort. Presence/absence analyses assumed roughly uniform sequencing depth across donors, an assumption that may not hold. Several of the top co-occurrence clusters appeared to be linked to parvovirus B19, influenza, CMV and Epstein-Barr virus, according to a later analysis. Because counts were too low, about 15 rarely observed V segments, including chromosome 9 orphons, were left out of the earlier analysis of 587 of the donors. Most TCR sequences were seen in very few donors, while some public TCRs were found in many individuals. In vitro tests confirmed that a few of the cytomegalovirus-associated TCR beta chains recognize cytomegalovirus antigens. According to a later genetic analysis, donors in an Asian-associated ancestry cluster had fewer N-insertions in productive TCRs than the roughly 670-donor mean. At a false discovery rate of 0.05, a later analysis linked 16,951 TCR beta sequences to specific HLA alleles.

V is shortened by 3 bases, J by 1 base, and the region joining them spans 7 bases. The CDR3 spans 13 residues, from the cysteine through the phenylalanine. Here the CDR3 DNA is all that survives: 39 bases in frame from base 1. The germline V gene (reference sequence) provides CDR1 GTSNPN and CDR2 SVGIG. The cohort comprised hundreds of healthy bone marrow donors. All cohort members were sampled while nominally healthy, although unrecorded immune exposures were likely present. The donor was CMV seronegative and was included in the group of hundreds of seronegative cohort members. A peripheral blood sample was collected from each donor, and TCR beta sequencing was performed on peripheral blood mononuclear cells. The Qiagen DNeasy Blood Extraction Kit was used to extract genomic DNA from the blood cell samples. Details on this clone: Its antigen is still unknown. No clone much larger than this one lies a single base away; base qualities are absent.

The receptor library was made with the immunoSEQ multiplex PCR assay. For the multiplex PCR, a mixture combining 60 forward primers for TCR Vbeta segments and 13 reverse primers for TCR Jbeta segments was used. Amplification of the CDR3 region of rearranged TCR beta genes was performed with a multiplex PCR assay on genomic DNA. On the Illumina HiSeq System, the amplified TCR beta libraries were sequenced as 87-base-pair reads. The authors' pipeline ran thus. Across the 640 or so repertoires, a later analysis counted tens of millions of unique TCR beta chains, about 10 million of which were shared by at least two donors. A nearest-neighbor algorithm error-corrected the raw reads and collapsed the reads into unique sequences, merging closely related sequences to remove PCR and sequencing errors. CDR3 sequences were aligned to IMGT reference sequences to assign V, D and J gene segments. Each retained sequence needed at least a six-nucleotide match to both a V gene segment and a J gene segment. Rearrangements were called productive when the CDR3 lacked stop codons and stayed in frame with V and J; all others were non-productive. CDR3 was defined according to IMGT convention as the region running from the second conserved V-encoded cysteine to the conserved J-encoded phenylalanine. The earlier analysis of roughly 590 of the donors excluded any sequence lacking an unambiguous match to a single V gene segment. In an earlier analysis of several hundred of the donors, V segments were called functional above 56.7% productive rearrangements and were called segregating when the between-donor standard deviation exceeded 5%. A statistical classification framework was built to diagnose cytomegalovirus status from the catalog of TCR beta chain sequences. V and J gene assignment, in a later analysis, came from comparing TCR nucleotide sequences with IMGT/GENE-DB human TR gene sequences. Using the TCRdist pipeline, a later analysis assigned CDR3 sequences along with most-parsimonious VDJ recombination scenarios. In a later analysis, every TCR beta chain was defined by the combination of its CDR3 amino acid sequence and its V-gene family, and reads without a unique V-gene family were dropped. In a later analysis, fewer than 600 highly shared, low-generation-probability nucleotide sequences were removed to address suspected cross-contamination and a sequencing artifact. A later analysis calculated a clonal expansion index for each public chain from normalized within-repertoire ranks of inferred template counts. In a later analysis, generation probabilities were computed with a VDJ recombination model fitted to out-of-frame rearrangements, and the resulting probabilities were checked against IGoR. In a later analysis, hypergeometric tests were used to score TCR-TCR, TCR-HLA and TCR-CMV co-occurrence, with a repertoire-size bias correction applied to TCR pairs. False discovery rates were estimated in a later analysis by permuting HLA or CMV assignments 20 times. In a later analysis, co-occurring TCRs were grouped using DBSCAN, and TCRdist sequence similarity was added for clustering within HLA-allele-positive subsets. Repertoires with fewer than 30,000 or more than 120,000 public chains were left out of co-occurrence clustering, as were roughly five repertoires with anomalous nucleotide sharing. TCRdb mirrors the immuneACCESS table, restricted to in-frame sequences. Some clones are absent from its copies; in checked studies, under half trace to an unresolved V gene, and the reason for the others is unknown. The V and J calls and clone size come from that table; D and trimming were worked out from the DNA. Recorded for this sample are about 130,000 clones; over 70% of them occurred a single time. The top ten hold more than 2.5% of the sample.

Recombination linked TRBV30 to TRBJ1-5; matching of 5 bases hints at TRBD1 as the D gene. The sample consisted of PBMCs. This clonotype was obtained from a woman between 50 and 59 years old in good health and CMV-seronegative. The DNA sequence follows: TGTGCCTGGAGGGGGGGAAGCAATCAGCCCCAGCATTTT. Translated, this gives CAWRGGSNQPQHF. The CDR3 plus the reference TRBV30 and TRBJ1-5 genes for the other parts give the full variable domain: SQTIHQWPATLVQPVGSPLSLECTVEGTSNPNLYWYRQAAGRGLQLLFYSVGIGQISSEVPQNLSASRPQDRQFILSSKKLLLSDSGFYLCAWRGGSNQPQHFGDGTRLSIL.